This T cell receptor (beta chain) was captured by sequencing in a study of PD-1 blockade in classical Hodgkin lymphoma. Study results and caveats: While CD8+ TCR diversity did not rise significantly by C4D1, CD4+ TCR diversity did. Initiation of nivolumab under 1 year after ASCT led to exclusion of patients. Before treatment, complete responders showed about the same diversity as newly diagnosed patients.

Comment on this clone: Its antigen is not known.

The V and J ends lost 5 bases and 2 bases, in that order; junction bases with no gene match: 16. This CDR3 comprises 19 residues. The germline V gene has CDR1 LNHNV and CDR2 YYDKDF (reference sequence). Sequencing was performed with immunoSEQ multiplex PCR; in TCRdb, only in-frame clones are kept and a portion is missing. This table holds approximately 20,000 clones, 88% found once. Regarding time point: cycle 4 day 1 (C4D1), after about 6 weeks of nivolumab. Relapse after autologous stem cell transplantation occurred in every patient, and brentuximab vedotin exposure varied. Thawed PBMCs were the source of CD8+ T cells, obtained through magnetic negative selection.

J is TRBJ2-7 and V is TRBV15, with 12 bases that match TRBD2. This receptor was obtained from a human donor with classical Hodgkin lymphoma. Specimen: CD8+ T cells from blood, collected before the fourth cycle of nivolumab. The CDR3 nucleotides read TGTGCCACCAGCTCTCCCCACCCCGGGGCTAGCGGGAGGGCCTACGAGCAGTACTTC. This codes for CATSSPHPGASGRAYEQYF. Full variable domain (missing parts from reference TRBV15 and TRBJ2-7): DAMVIQNPRYQVTQFGKPVTLSCSQTLNHNVMYWYQQKSSQAPKLLFHYYDKDFNNEADTPDNFQSRRPNTSFCFLDIRSPGLGDTAMYLCATSSPHPGASGRAYEQYFGPGTRLTVT.